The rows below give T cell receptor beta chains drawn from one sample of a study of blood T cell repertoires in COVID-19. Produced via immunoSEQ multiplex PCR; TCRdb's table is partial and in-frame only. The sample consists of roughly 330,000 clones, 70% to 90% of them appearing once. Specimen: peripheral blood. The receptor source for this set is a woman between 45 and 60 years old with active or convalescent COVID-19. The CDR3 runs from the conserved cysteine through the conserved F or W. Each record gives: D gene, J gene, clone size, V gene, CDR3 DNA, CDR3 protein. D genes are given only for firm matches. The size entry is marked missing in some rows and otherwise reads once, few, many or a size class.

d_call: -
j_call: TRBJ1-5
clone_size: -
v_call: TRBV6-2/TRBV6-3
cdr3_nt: TGTGCCAGCAGTTACGCTGACAGCTATCAGCCCCAGCATTTT
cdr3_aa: CASSYADSYQPQHF

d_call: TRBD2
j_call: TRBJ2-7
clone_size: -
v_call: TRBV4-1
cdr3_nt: TGCGCCAGCAGCCAATTCGCGTCAGCTAGCGGCTCCTACGAGCAGTACTTC
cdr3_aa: CASSQFASASGSYEQYF

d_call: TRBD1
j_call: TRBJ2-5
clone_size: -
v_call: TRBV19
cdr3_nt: TGTGCCAGTAGTACCCGGACAGGGAAAGAGACCCAGTACTTC
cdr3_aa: CASSTRTGKETQYF

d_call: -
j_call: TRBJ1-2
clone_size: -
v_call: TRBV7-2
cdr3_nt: TGTGCCAGCAGCTTAGAGTCGACAAACCCAGCTCGGGAAGGCTACACCTTC
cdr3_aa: CASSLESTNPAREGYTF

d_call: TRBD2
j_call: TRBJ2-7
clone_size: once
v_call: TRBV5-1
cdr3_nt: TGCGCCAGCAGCTCCCCTACGGGGGGGGCCGAGCAGTACTTC
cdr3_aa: CASSSPTGGAEQYF

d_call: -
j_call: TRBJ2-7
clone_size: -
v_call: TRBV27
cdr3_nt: TGTGCCAGCAGTCAGACTAGTAACTACGAGCAGTACTTC
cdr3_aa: CASSQTSNYEQYF

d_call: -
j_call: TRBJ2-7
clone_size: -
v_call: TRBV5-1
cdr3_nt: TGCGCCAGCAGCTTGGTGGGGCTGAACGAGCAGTACTTC
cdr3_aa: CASSLVGLNEQYF

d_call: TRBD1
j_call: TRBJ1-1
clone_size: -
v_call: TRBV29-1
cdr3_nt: TGCAGCGCCTTCCCCCGGACAGGGAACACTGAAGCTTTCTTT
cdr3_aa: CSAFPRTGNTEAFF

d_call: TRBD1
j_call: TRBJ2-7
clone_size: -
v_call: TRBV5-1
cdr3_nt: TGCGCCAGCAGCTTGGGGGACAGACCCGAGCAGTACTTC
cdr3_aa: CASSLGDRPEQYF

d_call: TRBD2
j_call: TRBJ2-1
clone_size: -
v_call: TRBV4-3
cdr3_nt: TGCGCCAGCAGCCATCCGGGACTAGCGGAGAGGGGTTACAATGAGCAGTTCTTC
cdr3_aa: CASSHPGLAERGYNEQFF

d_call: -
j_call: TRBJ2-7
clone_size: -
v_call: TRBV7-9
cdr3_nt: TGTGCCAGCAGCTTAGTCCCAGGGTCCGAGCAGTACTTC
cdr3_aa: CASSLVPGSEQYF

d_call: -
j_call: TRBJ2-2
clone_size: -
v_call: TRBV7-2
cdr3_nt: TGTGCCAGCAGCCTAGAGATAGCTGGATCGAACACCGGGGAGCTGTTTTTT
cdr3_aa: CASSLEIAGSNTGELFF

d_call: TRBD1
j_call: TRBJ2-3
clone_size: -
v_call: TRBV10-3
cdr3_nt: TGTGCCATCAGTGATCCGGGACAGGGGTTGAGTTGGGGCGCAGATACGCAGTATTTT
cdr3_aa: CAISDPGQGLSWGADTQYF

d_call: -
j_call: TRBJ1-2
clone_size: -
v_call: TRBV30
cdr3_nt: TGTGCCTGGAGGCCCGGTACCTTGGACTATGGCTACACCTTC
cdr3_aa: CAWRPGTLDYGYTF

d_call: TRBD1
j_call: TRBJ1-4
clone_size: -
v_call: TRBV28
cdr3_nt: TGTGCCAGCAGTACCCCCCGACAGGGTAGTGGTGAAAAACTGTTTTTT
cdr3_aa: CASSTPRQGSGEKLFF

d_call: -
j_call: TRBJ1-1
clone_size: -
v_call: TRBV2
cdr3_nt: TGTGCCAGCAGCCCGTACGGACGGGGGGGAAACACTGAAGCTTTCTTT
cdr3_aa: CASSPYGRGGNTEAFF

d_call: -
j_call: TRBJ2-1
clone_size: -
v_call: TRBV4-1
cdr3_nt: TGCGCCAGCAGCCAAGGCCCACGCGATGGTGAGCAGTTCTTC
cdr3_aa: CASSQGPRDGEQFF

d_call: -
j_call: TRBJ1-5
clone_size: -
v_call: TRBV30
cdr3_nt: TGTGCCTGGAATCCCCGGGGGAGGAATCAGCCCCAGCATTTT
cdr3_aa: CAWNPRGRNQPQHF

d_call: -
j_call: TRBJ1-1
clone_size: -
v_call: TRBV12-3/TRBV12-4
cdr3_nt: TGTGCCAGCAGTCTTTACACTGAAGCTTTCTTT
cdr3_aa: CASSLYTEAFF

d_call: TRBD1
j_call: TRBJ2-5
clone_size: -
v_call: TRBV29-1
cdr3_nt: TGCAGCGGGACAGGGATCCAAGAGACCCAGTACTTC
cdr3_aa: CSGTGIQETQYF

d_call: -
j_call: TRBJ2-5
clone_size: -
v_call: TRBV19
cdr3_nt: TGTGCCAGTAGTTCGACAGTTGGGCAGGAGACCCAGTACTTC
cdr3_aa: CASSSTVGQETQYF

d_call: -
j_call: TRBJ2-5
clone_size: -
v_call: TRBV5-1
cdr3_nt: TGCGCCAGCAGCTTAGGAATAGCGGAGAAAGAGACCCAGTACTTC
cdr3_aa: CASSLGIAEKETQYF

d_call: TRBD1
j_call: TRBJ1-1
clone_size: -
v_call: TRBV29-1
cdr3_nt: TGCAGCGTCGGGGCAGGGGGCTGGGGCACTGAAGCTTTCTTT
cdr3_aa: CSVGAGGWGTEAFF

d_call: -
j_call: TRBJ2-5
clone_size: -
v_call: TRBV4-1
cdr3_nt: TGCGCCAGCAGCCAAAATCTAGAGACCCAGTACTTC
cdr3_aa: CASSQNLETQYF

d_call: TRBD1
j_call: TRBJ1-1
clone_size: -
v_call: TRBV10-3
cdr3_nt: TGTGCCATCAGCGGGACAGGGCAGACTGAAGCTTTCTTT
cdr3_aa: CAISGTGQTEAFF

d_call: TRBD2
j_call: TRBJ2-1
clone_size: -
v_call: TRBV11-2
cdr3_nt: TGTGCCAGCAGCTCCGGGACTAGCGGAACTCTTAACAATGAGCAGTTCTTC
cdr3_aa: CASSSGTSGTLNNEQFF

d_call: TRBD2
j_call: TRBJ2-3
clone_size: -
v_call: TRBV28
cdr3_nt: TGTGCCAGCACCCATAGCGGGACTAGCACAGATACGCAGTATTTT
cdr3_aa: CASTHSGTSTDTQYF

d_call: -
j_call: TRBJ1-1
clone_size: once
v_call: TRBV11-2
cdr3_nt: TGTGCCAGCAGTTATCGGGACATCGACACTGAAGCTTTCTTT
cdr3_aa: CASSYRDIDTEAFF

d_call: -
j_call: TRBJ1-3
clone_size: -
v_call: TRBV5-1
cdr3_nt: TGCGCCAGCTCCGAGCCAGGGAACACCATATATTTT
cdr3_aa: CASSEPGNTIYF

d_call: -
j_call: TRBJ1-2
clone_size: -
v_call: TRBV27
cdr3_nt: TGTGCCAGCAGCCTACGCTTGGGGGGACTGTCCGGCTACACCTTC
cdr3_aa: CASSLRLGGLSGYTF

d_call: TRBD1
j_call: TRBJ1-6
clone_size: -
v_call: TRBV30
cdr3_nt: TGTGCCTGGGCGGACAGGGCGAATTCACCCCTCCACTTT
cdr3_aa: CAWADRANSPLHF

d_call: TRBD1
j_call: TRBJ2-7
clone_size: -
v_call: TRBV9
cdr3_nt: TGTGCCAGCAGCGCGGGGACAGGGAGAACCTACGAGCAGTACTTC
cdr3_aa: CASSAGTGRTYEQYF

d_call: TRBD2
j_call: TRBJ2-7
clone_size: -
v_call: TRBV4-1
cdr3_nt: TGCGCCAGCAGCCAAGATCGGGCTAGCGGTTACTACGAGCAGTACTTC
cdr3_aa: CASSQDRASGYYEQYF

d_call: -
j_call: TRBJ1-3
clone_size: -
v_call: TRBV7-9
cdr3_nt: TGTGCCAGCTCCCCCCGTACTGGAAACACCATATATTTT
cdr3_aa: CASSPRTGNTIYF

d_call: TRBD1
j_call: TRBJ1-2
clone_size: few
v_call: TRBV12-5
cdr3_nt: TGTGCTAGTGCCGTGGACAGGGGAGGCTATGGCTACACCTTC
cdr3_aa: CASAVDRGGYGYTF

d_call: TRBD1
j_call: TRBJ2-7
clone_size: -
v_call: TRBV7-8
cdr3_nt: TGTGCCAGCAACTACAGACAGGGGGGCTACGAGCAGTACTTC
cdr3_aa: CASNYRQGGYEQYF

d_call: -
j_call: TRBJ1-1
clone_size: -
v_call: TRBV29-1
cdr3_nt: TGCAGCGTTTATGGGCCGGGGGGGACTGAAGCTTTCTTT
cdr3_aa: CSVYGPGGTEAFF

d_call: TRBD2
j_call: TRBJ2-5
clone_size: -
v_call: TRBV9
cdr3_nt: TGTGCCAGCAGCGTAGTCCGACCTGAGCGGGAGGCTTGGGAGACCCAGTACTTC
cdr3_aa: CASSVVRPEREAWETQYF

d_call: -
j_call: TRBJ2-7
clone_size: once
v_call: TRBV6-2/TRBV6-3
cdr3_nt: TGTGCCAGCAGTTCCGAAATGGCGGCCTACGAGCAGTACTTC
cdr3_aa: CASSSEMAAYEQYF

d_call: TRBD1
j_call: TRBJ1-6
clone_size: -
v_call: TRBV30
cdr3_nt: TGTGCCTGGTCTTACAGGGGCGCCTCTTATAATTCACCCCTCCACTTT
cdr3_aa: CAWSYRGASYNSPLHF

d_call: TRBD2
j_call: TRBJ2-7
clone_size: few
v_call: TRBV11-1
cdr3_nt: TGTGCCAGCAGCTCCGGACTAGCGGGAGTTGTGCAGTACTTC
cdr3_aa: CASSSGLAGVVQYF

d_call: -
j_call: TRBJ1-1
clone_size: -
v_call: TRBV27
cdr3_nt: TGTGCCAGCAGTTTGGCAGGGAAAGATACTGAAGCTTTCTTT
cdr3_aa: CASSLAGKDTEAFF

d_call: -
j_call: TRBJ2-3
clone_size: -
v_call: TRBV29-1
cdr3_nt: TGCAGCGCCACCCTTGGCCTAGCGAAAGATACGCAGTATTTT
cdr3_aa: CSATLGLAKDTQYF

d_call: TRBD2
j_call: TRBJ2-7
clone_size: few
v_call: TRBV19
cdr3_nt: TGTGCCAGTAGTTCCTCGACTAGCGGGAGTAACGAGCAGTACTTC
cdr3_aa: CASSSSTSGSNEQYF

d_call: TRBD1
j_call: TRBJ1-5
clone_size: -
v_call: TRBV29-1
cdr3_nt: TGCAGCGTTGCCCGGGACAGGAATCAGCCCCAGCATTTT
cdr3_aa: CSVARDRNQPQHF

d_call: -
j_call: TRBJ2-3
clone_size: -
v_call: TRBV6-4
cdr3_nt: TGTGCCAGCAGTGAATCAGCGGCTGCCACAGATACGCAGTATTTT
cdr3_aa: CASSESAAATDTQYF

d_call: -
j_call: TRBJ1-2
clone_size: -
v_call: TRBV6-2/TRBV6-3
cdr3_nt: TGTGCCAGCAGTTCCCCACGACAGCATGGCTACACCTTC
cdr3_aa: CASSSPRQHGYTF

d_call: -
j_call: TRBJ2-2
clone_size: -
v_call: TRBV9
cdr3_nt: TGTGCCAGCACCACACTGGAGAGCGCGAACACCGGGGAGCTGTTTTTT
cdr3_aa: CASTTLESANTGELFF

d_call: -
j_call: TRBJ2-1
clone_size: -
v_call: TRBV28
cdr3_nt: TGTGCCAGCAGGGTCAACTCCCACCGGTTGGACAATGAGCAGTTCTTC
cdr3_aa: CASRVNSHRLDNEQFF

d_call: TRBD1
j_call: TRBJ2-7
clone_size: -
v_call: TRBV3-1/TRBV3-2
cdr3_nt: TGTGCCAGCAGCCAATCTTACAGGGGATCCTCCTACGAGCAGTACTTC
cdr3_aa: CASSQSYRGSSYEQYF

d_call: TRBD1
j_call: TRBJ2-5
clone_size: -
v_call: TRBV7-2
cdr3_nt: TGTGCCAGCAGTCAACACAGGGGGGAGACCCAGTACTTC
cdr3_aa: CASSQHRGETQYF

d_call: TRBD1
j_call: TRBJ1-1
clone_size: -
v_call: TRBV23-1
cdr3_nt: TGCGCCAGCAGTCACCTTGGACAGGGGGATGGGTCCATGAACACTGAAGCTTTCTTT
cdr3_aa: CASSHLGQGDGSMNTEAFF

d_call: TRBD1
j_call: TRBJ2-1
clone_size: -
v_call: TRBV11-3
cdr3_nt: TGTGCCAGCAGCTTACAGTGGACAGGGGGCTCCGATGAGCAGTTCTTC
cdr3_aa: CASSLQWTGGSDEQFF

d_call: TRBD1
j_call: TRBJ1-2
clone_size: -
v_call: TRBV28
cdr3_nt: TGTGCCAGCAGTTTACGAGGACAGGGAAACTATGGCTACACCTTC
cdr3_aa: CASSLRGQGNYGYTF

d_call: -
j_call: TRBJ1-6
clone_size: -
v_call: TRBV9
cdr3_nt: TGTGCCAGCAGCGGGAGCTCCTATAATTCACCCCTCCACTTT
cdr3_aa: CASSGSSYNSPLHF